This T cell receptor (beta chain) was recorded in a study of shared clonotypes between healthy human individuals. Under the authors' procedure: Filtering of immunoSEQ junctional sequences could not match full-length read filtering. Sequencing was performed with immunoSEQ multiplex PCR; in TCRdb, only in-frame clones are kept and a portion is missing. The DNA was the basis for D and trimming; V, J and clone size are from that table. This table has about a million clones, about 75% appearing once. The specimen sequenced was memory CD4+ T cells sorted from blood. This sample's subset: CD45RA-negative fraction. This sequence originates from a man between 18 and 29 years old in good health.

The CDR3 spells CAWSVMGGKLFF. The CDR3 DNA reads as TGTGCCTGGAGTGTTATGGGGGGAAAACTGTTTTTT. The chain couples TRBV30 to TRBJ1-4, with D possibly TRBD1 on 5 matching bases. The germline CDR1 and CDR2 sequences are GTSNPN and SVGIG (reference sequence). The CDR3 is 12 amino acids. Trimming took off 0 bases at V and 10 bases at J, with 9 bases between the two ends.